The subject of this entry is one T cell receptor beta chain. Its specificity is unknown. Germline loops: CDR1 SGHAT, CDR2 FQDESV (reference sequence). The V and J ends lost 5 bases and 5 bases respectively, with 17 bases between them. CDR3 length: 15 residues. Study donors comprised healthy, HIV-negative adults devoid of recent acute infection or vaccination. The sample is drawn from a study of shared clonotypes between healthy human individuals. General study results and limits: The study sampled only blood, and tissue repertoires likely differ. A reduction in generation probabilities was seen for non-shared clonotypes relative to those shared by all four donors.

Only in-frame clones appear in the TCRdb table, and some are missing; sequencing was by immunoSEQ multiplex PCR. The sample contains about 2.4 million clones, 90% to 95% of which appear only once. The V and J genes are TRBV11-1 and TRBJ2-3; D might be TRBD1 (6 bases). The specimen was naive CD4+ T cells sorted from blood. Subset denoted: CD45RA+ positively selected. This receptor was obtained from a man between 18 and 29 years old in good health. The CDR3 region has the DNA TGTGCCAGCAGCCCCCATCCACAGGGAGAAGATACGCAGTATTTT. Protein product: CASSPHPQGEDTQYF. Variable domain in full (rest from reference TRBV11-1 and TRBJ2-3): EAEVAQSPRYKITEKSQAVAFWCDPISGHATLYWYRQILGQGPELLVQFQDESVVDDSQLPKDRFSAERLKGVDSTLKIQPAELGDSAMYLCASSPHPQGEDTQYFGPGTRLTVL.